Following are 11 T cell receptor beta chains from one sample sequenced in a study of T cells in Graves' hyperthyroidism and ophthalmopathy. TCR beta CDR3 sequences were amplified from RNA transcripts. With the HTBI primer set, the TCR CDR3 went through a first round of RT-PCR. MiXCR was run by TCRdb on the multiplex PCR reads, yielding one entry per CDR3 protein. This sample has over 500,000 distinct CDR3 sequences, with about a sixth found just once. The sequencing input was blood. These receptors all stem from a young woman with Graves' ophthalmopathy.

This clonotype was picked up many times. At one of its ends the junction is not consistent with the germline gene, which may arise from a read error. V gene TRBV11-2 combines with J gene TRBJ2-1; the D gene could be TRBD1 or TRBD2 (7 bases each). The CDR3 is 17 residues long. Looked up from germline, CDR1 is SGHAT and CDR2 is FQNNGV. CDR3 in DNA: TGTGCCGGCAGCCTTCGACAGGGAGGGTTCGGTGTGGATGAGCAGTTCTTC. Protein product: CAGSLRQGGFGVDEQFF.

This clonotype has more than one count but fewer than ten. The rearrangement uses TRBV15 and TRBJ2-2; 13 nucleotides align to TRBD2. The germline V gene encodes CDR1 LNHNV and CDR2 YYDKDF (reference sequence). The CDR3 totals 17 residues. Trimming cost V 5 bases and J 5 bases; bases outside gene matches: 8. The CDR3 loop reads CATSEGTSGTGTGELFF. The CDR3 DNA sequence: TGTGCCACCAGCGAAGGGACTAGCGGGACGGGGACCGGGGAGCTGTTTTTT.

In this sample, this clonotype turned up many times. The chain links TRBV10-3 to TRBJ1-1; 11 bases line up with TRBD1. Germline values: CDR1 ENHRY, CDR2 SYGVKD. After removal of 10 bases from V and 4 bases from J, the junction contained 5 bases not matched to a gene. The CDR3 totals 13 residues. The CDR3 DNA is TGTGCCAGTCGGGACAGGGGGGTCACTGAAGCTTTCTTT. Amino acid sequence: CASRDRGVTEAFF.

At least ten counts were recorded for this clonotype. V gene TRBV7-3 combines with J gene TRBJ2-5; 7 bases match TRBD2. Trimming took 2 bases from V and 0 from J; bases not matched to a gene: 0. CDR1 SGHTA and CDR2 FQGTGA come from the germline V gene. This CDR3 has 14 residues. In DNA, the CDR3 is TGTGCCAGCAGCTTAGCGGGGGACCAAGAGACCCAGTACTTC. Its protein is CASSLAGDQETQYF.

Ten or more counts support this clonotype. The chain is built from TRBV5-8 and TRBJ2-3; D is possibly TRBD2 (6 bases). From germline, CDR1 is SGHTS and CDR2 YDEGEE. This CDR3 is built from 17 residues. V was cut by 4 bases and J by 2 bases, with 20 bases left in between. The CDR3 nucleotides are TGTGCCAGCAGCCCCGGCGGGCCTCGGGAGAACACAGATACGCAGTATTTT. It codes for CASSPGGPRENTDTQYF. Drawing the rest from reference TRBV5-8 and TRBJ2-3, the complete variable domain is EAGVTQSPTHLIKTRGQQATLRCSPISGHTSVYWYQQALGLGLQFLLWYDEGEERNRGNFPPRFSGRQFPNYSSELNVNALELEDSALYLCASSPGGPRENTDTQYFGPGTRLTVL.

To note about this clonotype: Given a much more abundant clone one base away, this may be a read error. V is TRBV12-3 or TRBV12-4 and J is TRBJ2-1, with D unresolved. CDR3 size: 12 residues. The CDR3, as DNA: TGTGCCAGCAAAAAGGTCTACAATCAGCAGTTCTTC. Translation: CASKKVYNQQFF.

The rearrangement links TRBV6-5 to TRBJ1-2; D is uncertain. V lost 2 bases and J 6 bases, leaving 10 bases between the germline ends. Germline CDR1 is MNHEY and CDR2 is SVGAGI. This CDR3 has 13 amino acids. The CDR3 DNA reads as TGTGCCAGCAGTTACCGGGCGGGCGATGGCTACACCTTC. Its translation: CASSYRAGDGYTF.

This clonotype has at least ten counts. The chain uses TRBV12-5 and TRBJ2-3; no reliable D call. V shed 1 base and J shed 0 bases, with 5 bases lying between them. The CDR3 length is 14 residues. Germline assignment: CDR1 LGHNT and CDR2 FRNRAP. The CDR3, as DNA: TGTGCTAGTGGTTTGGCTGGTAGCACAGATACGCAGTATTTT. It specifies CASGLAGSTDTQYF.

This clonotype was recorded at least ten times. The chain carries TRBV7-3 and TRBJ2-3; 9 nucleotides line up with TRBD2. CDR1 and CDR2 (germline): SGHTA, FQGTGA. J gave up 1 base and V 3 bases, and 2 bases lay outside the gene matches. The CDR3 is 15 residues long. The CDR3 reads CASSFQRGGTDTQYF. CDR3 sequence (DNA): TGTGCCAGCAGCTTTCAGCGGGGGGGCACAGATACGCAGTATTTT.

This clonotype came up many times. The chain employs TRBV5-1 and TRBJ2-5, with D perhaps assigned TRBD1 or TRBD2 (6 bases each). There are 14 residues in the CDR3. Germline V CDR1 and CDR2: SGHRS, YFSETQ. Trimming took 1 base from V and 4 from J, leaving 11 bases between them. The CDR3 here is CASSLKQGGETQYF. DNA of the CDR3: TGCGCCAGCAGCTTGAAACAGGGAGGAGAGACCCAGTACTTC.

This clonotype was counted between two and nine times. This sequence joins TRBV10-3 and TRBJ2-5; D is perhaps TRBD1 or TRBD2 (5 bases each). Trimming took off 5 bases at V and 5 bases at J, with 12 bases between the two ends. Germline assignment: CDR1 ENHRY and CDR2 SYGVKD. The CDR3 consists of 13 residues. As DNA, the CDR3 is TGTGCCATCAGTACCGGGGCCAGGGAGACCCAGTACTTC. Encoded protein: CAISTGARETQYF.